Below are 5 T cell receptor beta chains sequenced from a single sample in a study of T cell repertoires in cytomegalovirus infection. Via MiXCR, TCRdb re-called the reads, giving one row per CDR3 protein. The sample includes around 740,000 distinct CDR3 sequences, roughly a third of them seen just once. Sequenced material: PBMCs. The receptors stem from a human donor in good health (CMV status not recorded). Some clones in this sample may be carry-over from other donors' samples.

The chain uses TRBV12-3 or TRBV12-4 and TRBJ1-4, with 7 bases that match TRBD1. This CDR3 has 15 residues. Trimming cost V 8 bases and J 7 bases; bases outside gene matches: 13. The CDR3 region has the DNA TGTGCCAGCTGGTTCCGGGACAGAAGAGGTGAAAAACTGTTTTTT. It translates to CASWFRDRRGEKLFF.

This clonotype has more than one count but fewer than ten. Its ends do not fully match the called genes, so a read error is possible. J is TRBJ2-1 and V is TRBV7-9, with TRBD2 matching 9 bases. Looked up from germline, CDR1 is SEHNR and CDR2 is FQNEAQ (reference sequence). The CDR3 consists of 12 residues. The CDR3 nucleotides read TGTGCCAGCAGCTTTTGGCGGGAGGGGGTGCACTTC. This encodes CASSFWREGVHF.

There are a few counts of this clonotype. The chain uses TRBV7-6 and TRBJ2-7, with 7 bases fitting TRBD2. Germline CDR1 is SGHVS and CDR2 is FNYEAQ. The trim removed 2 bases at V and 3 bases at J, leaving 4 bases unmatched. This CDR3 region has 14 residues. The CDR3 loop reads CASSLPPSGYEQYF. CDR3 nucleotide sequence: TGTGCCAGCAGCTTACCTCCTAGCGGCTACGAGCAGTACTTC.

The table lists this clonotype with many counts. The chain employs TRBV7-2 and TRBJ2-7; unclear D gene. Germline CDR1 SGHTA, CDR2 FQGNSA. Between the trimmed V and J ends, which lost 2 bases and 3 bases, there was a span of 8 bases. CDR3 length equals 13 residues. CDR3 in amino acids: CASSLTRDYEQYF. DNA of the CDR3: TGTGCCAGCAGCTTAACCAGAGACTACGAGCAGTACTTC.

This clonotype was detected ten times or more. V is TRBV7-8 and J is TRBJ1-1; D remains ambiguous. The V end was cut by 0 bases, the J end by 5 bases, with 7 bases between. Germline V gives CDR1 SGHVS, CDR2 FQNEAQ. The CDR3 is made up of 13 amino acids. In nucleotides, the CDR3 is TGTGCCAGCAGCTTAGCGCCTGGGACTGAAGCTTTCTTT. Its protein is CASSLAPGTEAFF.